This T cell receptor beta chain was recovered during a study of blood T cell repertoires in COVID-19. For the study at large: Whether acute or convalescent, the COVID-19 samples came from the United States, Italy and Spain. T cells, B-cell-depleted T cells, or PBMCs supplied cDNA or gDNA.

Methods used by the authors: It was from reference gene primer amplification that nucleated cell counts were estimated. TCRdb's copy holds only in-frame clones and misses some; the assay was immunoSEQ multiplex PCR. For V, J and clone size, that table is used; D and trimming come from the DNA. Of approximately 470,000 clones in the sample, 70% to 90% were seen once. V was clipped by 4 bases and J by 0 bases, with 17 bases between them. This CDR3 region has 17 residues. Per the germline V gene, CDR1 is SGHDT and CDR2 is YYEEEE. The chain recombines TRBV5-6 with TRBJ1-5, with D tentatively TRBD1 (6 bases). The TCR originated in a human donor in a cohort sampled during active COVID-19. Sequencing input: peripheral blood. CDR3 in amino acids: CASSQTTPGDSNQPQHF. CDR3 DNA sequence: TGTGCCAGCAGCCAGACCACCCCAGGGGATAGCAATCAGCCCCAGCATTTT. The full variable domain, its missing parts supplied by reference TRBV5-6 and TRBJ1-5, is DAGVTQSPTHLIKTRGQQVTLRCSPKSGHDTVSWYQQALGQGPQFIFQYYEEEERQRGNFPDRFSGHQFPNYSSELNVNALLLGDSALYLCASSQTTPGDSNQPQHFGDGTRLSIL.